This T cell receptor beta chain derives from a study of cytomegalovirus exposure and HLA in healthy donors. Study-level findings and limits: Listed as cytomegalovirus-associated were around 160 TCR beta chains.

Germline values: CDR1 SEHNR, CDR2 FQNEAQ (reference sequence). Germline trimming cut 4 bases from V and 2 bases from J; bases unmatched to any gene: 10. The length of the CDR3 is 19 residues. Use of 60 Vbeta and 13 Jbeta primers characterized the PCR. Sequencing used immunoSEQ multiplex PCR; TCRdb keeps in-frame clones, though not all of them. The sample carries about 190,000 clones, about 85% recorded once. In its sample, this clone was seen once. Its cognate antigen is unknown. The chain links TRBV7-9 to TRBJ2-6; 11 bases match TRBD1. The source is a woman aged 45-59 years in good health and CMV-seronegative. Sequences were obtained from PBMCs. The CDR3 DNA is TGTGCCAGCAGCTGGCCCCGGGACAGGGGGTCAGCTGGGGCCAACGTCCTGACTTTC. Its translation is CASSWPRDRGSAGANVLTF.